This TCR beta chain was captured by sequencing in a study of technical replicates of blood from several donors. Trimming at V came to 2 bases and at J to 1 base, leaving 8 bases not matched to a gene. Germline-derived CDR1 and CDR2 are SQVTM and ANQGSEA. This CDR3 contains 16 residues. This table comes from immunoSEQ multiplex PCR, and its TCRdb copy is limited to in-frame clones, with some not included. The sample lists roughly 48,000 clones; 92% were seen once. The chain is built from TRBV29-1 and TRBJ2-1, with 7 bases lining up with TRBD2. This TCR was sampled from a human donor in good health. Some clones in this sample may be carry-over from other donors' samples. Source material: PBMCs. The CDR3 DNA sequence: TGCAGCGTTGAAACGGGGCTAGCGGATTCCTACAATGAGCAGTTCTTC. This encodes CSVETGLADSYNEQFF.